What follows are 9 T cell receptor beta chains derived from one specimen sequenced in a study of cytomegalovirus exposure and HLA in healthy donors. PCR primers comprised 60 Vbeta and 13 Jbeta primers. Clones were read by immunoSEQ multiplex PCR, and TCRdb kept only the in-frame ones, dropping some. The table includes 90,000 to 120,000 clones, 70% to 85% detected once. Material: PBMCs. The receptor source for this set is a woman aged 18 to 35 in good health and CMV-seronegative.

The V and J genes are TRBV6-1 and TRBJ1-5, with D hard to call. Germline V gives CDR1 MNHNS, CDR2 SASEGT. CDR3 length: 11 residues. Trimming removed 1 base from V and 9 bases from J, with 4 bases in between. The CDR3 nucleotides read TGTGCCAGCAGTGAAGACAGGCCCCAGCATTTT. Encoded protein: CASSEDRPQHF.

The chain couples TRBV4-3 to TRBJ2-7; TRBD2 might be the D (7 bases). Germline CDR1 LGHNA, CDR2 YSLEER. The CDR3 has 15 amino acids. Trimming removed 4 bases from V and 7 bases from J, with 20 bases in between. CDR3 sequence reads: CASSLLQGREEEQYF. The CDR3 bases are TGCGCCAGCAGCCTTTTGCAGGGGAGGGAGGAAGAGCAGTACTTC.

The genes are TRBV28 and TRBJ2-5; 12 nucleotides line up with TRBD2. This CDR3 region has 16 residues. Germline CDR1 reads MDHEN; CDR2 reads SYDVKM. Trimming at V came to 4 bases and at J to 4 bases, leaving 7 bases not matched to a gene. The CDR3 coding sequence is TGTGCCAGCAGTTCCTCTAGCGGGAGGGGATCAGAGACCCAGTACTTC. Translating it yields CASSSSSGRGSETQYF.

The chain combines TRBV7-9 with TRBJ2-2, with D possibly matching TRBD1 (6 bases). In germline, CDR1 is SEHNR, CDR2 FQNEAQ (reference sequence). The CDR3 sequence is 15 residues long. Trimming removed 1 base at V and 0 bases at J, with 6 bases between. The CDR3 reads CASSLGTANTGELFF. The CDR3 DNA reads as TGTGCCAGCAGCTTAGGGACAGCGAACACCGGGGAGCTGTTTTTT. Combining the CDR3 with reference TRBV7-9 and TRBJ2-2 gives the whole variable domain DTGVSQNPRHKITKRGQNVTFRCDPISEHNRLYWYRQTLGQGPEFLTYFQNEAQLEKSRLLSDRFSAERPKGSFSTLEIQRTEQGDSAMYLCASSLGTANTGELFFGEGSRLTVL.

This clone came up a few times. The chain joins TRBV6-5 to TRBJ2-1, with a possible D match to TRBD2 (5 bases). Germline CDR1 is MNHEY and CDR2 is SVGAGI. Trimming removed 2 bases at V and 0 bases at J, with 5 bases between. The CDR3 has 14 residues. As DNA, the CDR3 is TGTGCCAGCAGTTACGGGAGCTCCTACAATGAGCAGTTCTTC. It encodes CASSYGSSYNEQFF.

The genes are TRBV19 and TRBJ2-7; 8 nucleotides match TRBD2. CDR3 size: 15 residues. Germline V gene data show CDR1 as LNHDA and CDR2 as SQIVND (reference sequence). V lost 3 bases and J lost 7; bases outside the gene matches: 11. This CDR3 reads CASSIEGAGVREQYF. The CDR3 coding sequence is TGTGCCAGTAGTATTGAAGGAGCGGGAGTGCGAGAGCAGTACTTC.

V usage is TRBV30 and J usage is TRBJ2-5; 8 bases are a match to TRBD1. The CDR3 has 12 residues. Germline-derived CDR1 and CDR2 are GTSNPN and SVGIG (reference sequence). V shed 3 bases and J 5 bases; nucleotides not matched to a gene: 2. The CDR3 region has the DNA TGTGCCTGGAGCAGGGGGCGGGAGACCCAGTACTTC. Protein sequence: CAWSRGRETQYF.

The J gene is TRBJ2-7, the V gene TRBV6-5, with D hard to call. The CDR3 runs to 13 residues. Trimming shortened V by 2 bases and J by 9 bases, and 14 bases separated the two germline ends. The V gene's germline CDR1 is MNHEY and CDR2 SVGAGI. The CDR3 DNA reads TGTGCCAGCAGTTACGGTGGTGGAGTACGGCAGTACTTC. Its protein is CASSYGGGVRQYF.

This clone was counted a few times. The rearrangement uses TRBV6-6 and TRBJ2-2; D is possibly TRBD2 (6 bases). V was clipped by 6 bases and J by 6 bases, with 14 bases between them. Germline V gene sequence: CDR1 MNHNY, CDR2 SVGAGI (reference sequence). This CDR3 spans 14 amino acids. In DNA, the CDR3 is TGTGCCAGCAGGACCACTCCGGGAGCCGGGGAGCTGTTTTTT. Translated, it gives CASRTTPGAGELFF.